A single sample gave rise to the 30 T cell receptor beta chains below, sequenced in a study of blood T cells in healthy people across ages. Sample-barcoded 5' priming and a J-beta primer mix drove a second PCR of about 7 to 12 cycles. Each CDR3 protein gets one entry after TCRdb re-called the 5' RACE reads with MiXCR. The data hold 500,000 to 550,000 distinct CDR3 sequences, with less than 25% observed a single time. The sample also formed part of further work on T cells of mothers and their children.

The specimen was blood. The receptor source for this set is a boy aged 5-17 years in good health.

The chain couples TRBV29-1 to TRBJ2-1, with 7 bases fitting TRBD1. This CDR3 contains 13 residues. Per germline, CDR1 SQVTM and CDR2 ANQGSEA. Trimming removed 2 bases from V and 7 bases from J; junction bases left unmatched: 5. The CDR3, as DNA: TGCAGCGTTGAAAAGGACAGGCCTAATGAGCAGTTCTTC. Encoded protein: CSVEKDRPNEQFF.

This rearrangement joins TRBV6-1 to TRBJ2-7; TRBD1 matches at 7 bases. CDR1 and CDR2 (germline): MNHNS, SASEGT. J was trimmed by 6 bases and V by 6 bases; bases with no gene match: 8. This CDR3 is 13 amino acids long. For the CDR3, the DNA is TGTGCCAGCAGCTCGACGACAGGGCGCGAGCAGTACTTC. Its protein product is CASSSTTGREQYF.

This clonotype was seen ten or more times. The rearrangement joins TRBV29-1 to TRBJ2-5; 15 bases align to TRBD2. V shed 5 bases and J 0 bases; nucleotides not matched to a gene: 10. Germline V gene sequence: CDR1 SQVTM, CDR2 ANQGSEA. This CDR3 region has 18 residues. The CDR3 nucleotides read TGCAGCGTTTTTGAGGGACTAGCGGGAGGCTCGTACCAAGAGACCCAGTACTTC. Protein: CSVFEGLAGGSYQETQYF. Based on the CDR3 plus reference TRBV29-1 and TRBJ2-5, the full variable domain is SAVISQKPSRDICQRGTSLTIQCQVDSQVTMMFWYRQQPGQSLTLIATANQGSEATYESGFVIDKFPISRPNLTFSTLTVSNMSPEDSSIYLCSVFEGLAGGSYQETQYFGPGTRLLVL.

This chain uses TRBV6-1 with TRBJ2-7, with a tentative D call TRBD2 (5 bases). This CDR3 is built from 13 residues. V was pared by 9 bases and J by 5 bases, with 17 bases between. CDR1 and CDR2 (germline): MNHNS, SASEGT. The CDR3 reads CASNRALAHEQYF. CDR3 nucleotides: TGTGCCAGTAACCGGGCTCTAGCCCACGAGCAGTACTTC.

This clonotype was recorded a few times. V and J are TRBV29-1 and TRBJ1-2; tentative D call: TRBD1 (5 bases). CDR1 is SQVTM, CDR2 ANQGSEA, per germline. The V gene lost 6 bases and the J gene lost 8 bases, with 13 bases spanning the gap. The CDR3 consists of 11 residues. CDR3 bases: TGCAGCGTCCGGGACCCACCCGGCTACACCTTC. The encoded protein is CSVRDPPGYTF.

The chain combines TRBV11-1 with TRBJ2-1; 7 nucleotides align to TRBD1. Trimming removed 5 bases from V and 15 bases from J; junction bases left unmatched: 13. The CDR3 runs to 13 residues. In germline, CDR1 is SGHAT, CDR2 FQDESV (reference sequence). The CDR3 DNA follows: TGTGCCAGCAGCAGAAATACAGGGGACGTACCGTTCTTC. Translated, it gives CASSRNTGDVPFF.

The table lists this clonotype with a few counts. The chain links TRBV4-3 to TRBJ2-2, with 8 bases that match TRBD2. Germline V gene data show CDR1 as LGHNA and CDR2 as YSLEER. The CDR3 has 17 residues. The V gene end was trimmed by 0 bases and the J gene end by 6 bases; junction bases not matched to a gene: 9. The DNA of the CDR3 is TGCGCCAGCAGCCAAGACCCGCCAGCGGGAGACGCCGGGGAGCTGTTTTTT. Translated, it gives CASSQDPPAGDAGELFF.

Remarks on this clonotype: The junction and the germline gene differ at one end; a read error may be behind it. This chain links TRBV19 with TRBJ2-1; 8 bases line up with TRBD2. Per the germline V gene, CDR1 is LNHDA and CDR2 is SQIVND (reference sequence). The CDR3 has 14 amino acids. The CDR3 nucleotides are TGTGCCAGTAGTTACGGGGGGGCCTACAATGAGCAGCTCTTC. It is translated as CASSYGGAYNEQLF. The full variable domain, with the rest looked up from reference TRBV19 and TRBJ2-1, is DGGITQSPKYLFRKEGQNVTLSCEQNLNHDAMYWYRQDPGQGLRLIYYSQIVNDFQKGDIAEGYSVSREKKESFPLTVTSAQKNPTAFYLCASSYGGAYNEQLFGPGTRLTVL.

This clonotype was counted only a few times. An end of the junction does not agree with germline; a read error may underlie this. The V gene is TRBV5-1, the J gene TRBJ2-1, with 7 bases that match TRBD2. CDR1 and CDR2 (germline): SGHRS, YFSETQ. This CDR3 comprises 19 residues. CDR3 protein: CASSLHPASGSDIYNGQFF. CDR3 nucleotide sequence: TGCGCCAGCAGCTTGCATCCGGCTAGCGGTAGTGACATATACAATGGGCAGTTCTTC.

This clonotype was detected a few times. This chain links TRBV29-1 with TRBJ1-4; no clear D gene. The germline CDR1 and CDR2 sequences are SQVTM and ANQGSEA. Deletions cut 4 bases from V and 3 bases from J, with 6 bases between. This CDR3 is 12 amino acids long. CDR3 region: CSVGGSNEKLFF. The CDR3 DNA sequence: TGCAGCGTTGGGGGTTCTAATGAAAAACTGTTTTTT.

This clonotype has just a few counts. The chain combines TRBV24-1 with TRBJ1-2, with D possibly matching TRBD1 (6 bases). Between the trimmed V and J ends, which lost 7 bases and 3 bases, there was a span of 11 bases. Germline loops: CDR1 KGHDR, CDR2 SFDVKD. This CDR3 contains 13 residues. The CDR3 coding sequence is TGTGCCACCAGCAGGACAGCCTACTATGGCTACACCTTC. Protein: CATSRTAYYGYTF.

Worth noting for this clonotype: Since a much larger clone is just one base distant, this may be a read error. The rearrangement links TRBV10-3 to TRBJ2-3, with D hard to call. This CDR3 comprises 11 residues. In germline, CDR1 is ENHRY, CDR2 SYGVKD. Written as DNA, the CDR3 is TGTGCCATCAGTGAGAAAGATGCGCAGTATTTT. Protein: CAISEKDAQYF.

This sequence joins TRBV4-3 and TRBJ1-2; D is unresolved. The CDR3 runs 14 residues. The V gene's germline CDR1 is LGHNA and CDR2 YSLEER. The V end lost 1 base, the J end lost 2 bases, and 8 bases lay between the germline ends. Written as DNA, the CDR3 is TGCGCCAGCAGCCAAGCTGCGGTGAACTATGGCTACACCTTC. Protein: CASSQAAVNYGYTF.

This clonotype showed up just once. This chain uses TRBV4-2 with TRBJ1-1; the D gene is possibly TRBD1 (5 bases). Germline V gene data show CDR1 as LGHNA and CDR2 as YNFKEQ. This CDR3 is 16 amino acids long. Between the trimmed V and J ends, which lost 0 bases and 0 bases, there was a span of 11 bases. The DNA of the CDR3 is TGTGCCAGCAGCCAAGATTTGGGGCAGATGAACACTGAAGCTTTCTTT. It translates to CASSQDLGQMNTEAFF.

There are many counts of this clonotype. The V and J genes are TRBV2 and TRBJ2-1; 7 bases agree with TRBD2. CDR1 and CDR2 (germline): SNHLY, FYNNEI. J gave up 2 bases and V 6 bases, and 7 bases lay outside the gene matches. The CDR3 extends over 15 amino acids. CDR3 protein: CASSPAGLAYNEQFF. DNA of the CDR3: TGTGCCAGCAGCCCTGCCGGACTAGCCTACAATGAGCAGTTCTTC.

This clonotype was counted at least ten times. This rearrangement joins TRBV15 to TRBJ2-7, with 10 positions matching TRBD1. With V trimmed by 8 bases and J by 2 bases, 9 bases remained unmatched. In germline, CDR1 is LNHNV, CDR2 YYDKDF (reference sequence). The CDR3 extends over 15 amino acids. CDR3 loop: CATDPGTGDTYEQYF. As DNA, the CDR3 is TGTGCCACCGACCCCGGGACAGGGGACACCTACGAGCAGTACTTC.

This clonotype came up a few times. This chain links TRBV11-2 with TRBJ1-3; perhaps TRBD1 as D (5 bases). The CDR3 loop spans 16 amino acids. The germline CDR1 and CDR2 sequences are SGHAT and FQNNGV. V lost 1 base and J 2 bases, leaving 12 bases between the germline ends. CDR3 sequence (DNA): TGTGCCAGCAGCTTAGGGGCAGGGAGGACTGGAAACACCATATATTTT. It encodes CASSLGAGRTGNTIYF.

There are a few counts of this clonotype. This sequence joins TRBV12-3 or TRBV12-4 and TRBJ1-6; D gene unclear. The CDR3 has 13 amino acids. V was clipped by 7 bases and J by 7 bases, with 11 bases between them. The CDR3 region is CASNLGPNSPLHF. The CDR3 DNA reads as TGTGCCAGCAATCTTGGCCCCAATTCACCCCTCCACTTT.

V usage is TRBV9 and J usage is TRBJ2-7, with a weak D call TRBD1 (5 bases). Germline V CDR1 and CDR2: SGDLS, YYNGEE. Trimming removed 0 bases at V and 5 bases at J, with 9 bases between. The CDR3 has 13 amino acids. The CDR3 protein is CASSVGGVDEQYF. The CDR3 DNA reads as TGTGCCAGCAGCGTAGGGGGCGTAGACGAGCAGTACTTC.

The CDR3 region is CASSQAPGGSSEQFF. In DNA form, the CDR3 reads TGTGCCAGCAGCCAAGCCCCAGGGGGAAGCAGTGAGCAGTTCTTC. The gene calls are TRBV14 and TRBJ2-5; 7 bases align to TRBD1. With the DNA end fitting TRBJ2-1 better, the J assignment may be wrong. Looked up from germline, CDR1 is SGHDN and CDR2 is FVKESK. This CDR3 comprises 15 residues.

The chain is built from TRBV5-1 and TRBJ2-2; D possibly corresponds to TRBD2 (6 bases). The germline V and J ends were trimmed by 4 bases and 7 bases, with 20 bases remaining between them. The CDR3 covers 16 residues. In germline, CDR1 is SGHRS, CDR2 YFSETQ. The CDR3 bases are TGCGCCAGCAGCAGGATTGGCGGGGATACCCTCGGGGAGCTGTTTTTT. It codes for CASSRIGGDTLGELFF.

V is TRBV20-1 and J is TRBJ2-1; 9 nucleotides align to TRBD2. CDR3 length: 17 residues. Looked up from germline, CDR1 is DFQATT and CDR2 is SNEGSKA (reference sequence). J lost 8 bases, V lost 3 bases, and 17 bases had no gene match. For the CDR3, the DNA is TGCAGTGCTAGGACGCCGTTTAGTAGCGGGAGTGTGTATGAGCAGTTCTTC. Translated, it gives CSARTPFSSGSVYEQFF.

This chain joins TRBV7-2 and TRBJ2-7, with D unresolved. Germline CDR1 SGHTA, CDR2 FQGNSA. Trimming took off 0 bases at V and 4 bases at J, with 10 bases between the two ends. This CDR3 is 14 amino acids long. The CDR3 region has the DNA TGTGCCAGCAGCTTAGCGAGTCTTGGGTACGAGCAGTACTTC. Protein: CASSLASLGYEQYF. The whole variable domain, filled in from reference TRBV7-2 and TRBJ2-7, reads GAGVSQSPSNKVTEKGKDVELRCDPISGHTALYWYRQSLGQGLEFLIYFQGNSAPDKSGLPSDRFSAERTGGSVSTLTIQRTQQEDSAVYLCASSLASLGYEQYFGPGTRLTVT.

The chain joins TRBV7-9 to TRBJ2-5; D remains unclear. Judging by the DNA end, TRBJ2-7 fits better; the J call may be wrong. Germline V gene data show CDR1 as SEHNR and CDR2 as FQNEAQ (reference sequence). The CDR3 totals 12 residues. This CDR3 reads CASSPGRDEQYF. The CDR3 nucleotides are TGTGCCAGCAGCCCGGGTCGGGACGAGCAGTACTTC.

J is TRBJ2-3 and V is TRBV6-2 or TRBV6-3; D might be TRBD1 (5 bases). The CDR3 is made up of 15 amino acids. Germline CDR1 is MNHEY and CDR2 is SVGEGT. Trimming took off 2 bases at V and 2 bases at J, with 11 bases between the two ends. CDR3 in amino acids: CASSYPQGITDTQYF. DNA of the CDR3: TGTGCCAGCAGTTACCCCCAGGGAATCACAGATACGCAGTATTTT.

This chain connects TRBV2 to TRBJ2-5; the D is unclear. Judging by the DNA end, TRBJ2-7 fits better; the J call may be wrong. The CDR3 runs 15 residues. Germline V gives CDR1 SNHLY, CDR2 FYNNEI. Here the CDR3 reads CASRAKPVASYEQYF. The CDR3 DNA reads TGTGCCAGCAGAGCGAAGCCGGTGGCCTCCTACGAGCAGTACTTC.

The chain has TRBV6-5 and TRBJ2-6; D is ambiguous. This CDR3 spans 13 amino acids. The V and J ends lost 7 bases and 2 bases respectively, with 6 bases between them. The germline V gene has CDR1 MNHEY and CDR2 SVGAGI. Here the CDR3 DNA reads TGTGCCAGCACGCCAACTGGGGCCAACGTCCTGACTTTC. It codes for CASTPTGANVLTF.

This clonotype was seen more than once but under ten times. Here the CDR3 DNA reads TGTGCCAGCATCTATGATAATTCACCCCTCCACTTT. Its protein product is CASIYDNSPLHF. The chain joins TRBV7-6 to TRBJ1-6; the D is unclear. In germline, CDR1 is SGHVS, CDR2 FNYEAQ. The CDR3 length is 12 residues. V lost 7 bases and J 5 bases, leaving 6 bases between the germline ends.

Here the CDR3 DNA reads TGTGCCAGCAGTTACCCAACCCAGGGTCGGGGGAACACCGGGGAGCTGTTTTTT. As protein: CASSYPTQGRGNTGELFF. The J gene is TRBJ2-2, the V gene TRBV28, with D perhaps TRBD1 or TRBD2 (5 bases each). The length of the CDR3 is 18 residues. Germline CDR1 MDHEN, CDR2 SYDVKM. Trimming took 4 bases from V and 1 from J, leaving 19 bases between them.

The chain employs TRBV10-3 and TRBJ2-2; D unresolved. Trimming shortened V by 0 bases and J by 8 bases, and 13 bases separated the two germline ends. The CDR3 is 15 residues long. CDR1 is ENHRY and CDR2 is SYGVKD in the germline V gene. CDR3 loop: CAISESVPASGELFF. The CDR3 coding sequence is TGTGCCATCAGTGAGTCGGTACCAGCCTCTGGGGAGCTGTTTTTT.